The present entry profiles one T cell receptor beta chain with its context. What it binds is unknown. Primers for the PCR totalled 60 Vbeta and 13 Jbeta. Data came from immunoSEQ multiplex PCR; TCRdb stores just in-frame clones and leaves some out. The table records roughly 260,000 clones, 80% to 90% of them present only once. The record originates from a study of cytomegalovirus exposure and HLA in healthy donors. Points from the study as a whole: Later analysis identified a missense DCLRE1C variant that was linked to TCR beta V- and J-gene trimming.

Germline V lookup: CDR1 SGHTA, CDR2 FQGNSA. The CDR3 runs 14 residues. Trimming took off 5 bases at V and 9 bases at J, with 17 bases between the two ends. The sequenced material came from PBMCs. This sequence joins TRBV7-2 and TRBJ1-5; D is unclear. The TCR comes from a woman in her 40s in good health and CMV-seropositive. The CDR3 spells CASSGRSGEGPQHF. The CDR3 DNA sequence: TGTGCCAGCAGCGGTCGGTCAGGCGAAGGGCCCCAGCATTTT.